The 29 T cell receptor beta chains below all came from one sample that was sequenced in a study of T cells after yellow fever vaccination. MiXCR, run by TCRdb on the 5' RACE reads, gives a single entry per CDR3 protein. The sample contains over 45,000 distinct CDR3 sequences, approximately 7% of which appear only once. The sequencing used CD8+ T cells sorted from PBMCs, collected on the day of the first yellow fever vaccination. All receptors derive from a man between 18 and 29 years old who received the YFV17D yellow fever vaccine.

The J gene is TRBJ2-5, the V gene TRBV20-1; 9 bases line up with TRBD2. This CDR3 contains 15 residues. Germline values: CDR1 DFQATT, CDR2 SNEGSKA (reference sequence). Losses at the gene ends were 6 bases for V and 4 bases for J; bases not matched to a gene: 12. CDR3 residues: CSATAPVAGAETQYF. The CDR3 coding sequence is TGCAGTGCCACCGCTCCGGTAGCGGGGGCAGAGACCCAGTACTTC.

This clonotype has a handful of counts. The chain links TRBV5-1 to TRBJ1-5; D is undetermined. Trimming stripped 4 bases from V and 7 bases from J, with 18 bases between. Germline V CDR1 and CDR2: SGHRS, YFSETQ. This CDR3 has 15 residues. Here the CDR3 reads CASSRSGAPGQPQHF. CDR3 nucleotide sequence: TGCGCCAGCAGCAGGTCGGGAGCGCCTGGGCAGCCCCAGCATTTT.

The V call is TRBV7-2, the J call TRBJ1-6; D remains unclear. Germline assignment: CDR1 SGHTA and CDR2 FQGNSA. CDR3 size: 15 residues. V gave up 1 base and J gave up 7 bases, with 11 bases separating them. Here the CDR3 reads CASSLVAAANSPLHF. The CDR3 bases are TGTGCCAGCAGCTTAGTAGCAGCCGCCAATTCACCCCTCCACTTT.

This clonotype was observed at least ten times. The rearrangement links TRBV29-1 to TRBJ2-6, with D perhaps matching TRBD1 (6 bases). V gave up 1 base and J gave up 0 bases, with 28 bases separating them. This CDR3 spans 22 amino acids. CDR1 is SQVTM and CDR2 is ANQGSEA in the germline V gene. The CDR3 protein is CSVEAPGLGLAGENSGANVLTF. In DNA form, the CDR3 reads TGCAGCGTTGAAGCCCCGGGCCTGGGATTGGCAGGGGAGAACTCTGGGGCCAACGTCCTGACTTTC.

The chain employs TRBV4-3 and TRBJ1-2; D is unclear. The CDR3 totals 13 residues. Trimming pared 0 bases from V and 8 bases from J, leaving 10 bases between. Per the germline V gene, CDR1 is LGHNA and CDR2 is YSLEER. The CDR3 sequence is CASSQESGNGYTF. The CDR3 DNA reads TGCGCCAGCAGCCAAGAGAGCGGGAACGGCTACACCTTC.

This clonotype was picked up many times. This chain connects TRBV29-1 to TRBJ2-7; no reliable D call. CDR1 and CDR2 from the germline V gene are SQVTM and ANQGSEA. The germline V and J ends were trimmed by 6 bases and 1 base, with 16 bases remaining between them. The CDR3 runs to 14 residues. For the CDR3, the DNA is TGCAGCGTCAGAGTGGGGTTTTTGTCCTACGAGCAGTACGTC. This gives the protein CSVRVGFLSYEQYV.

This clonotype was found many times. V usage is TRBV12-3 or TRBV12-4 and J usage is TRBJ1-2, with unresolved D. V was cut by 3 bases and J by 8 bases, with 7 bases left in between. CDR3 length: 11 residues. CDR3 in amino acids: CASSFGRGYTF. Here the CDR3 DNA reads TGTGCCAGCAGTTTCGGGAGAGGCTACACCTTC.

CDR3 residues: CASSSGQGRKKLFF. The CDR3 nucleotides read TGCGCCAGCAGCTCGGGACAGGGGAGAAAAAAACTGTTTTTT. The chain carries TRBV5-1 and TRBJ1-4; 10 bases are a match to TRBD1. From germline, CDR1 is SGHRS and CDR2 YFSETQ. The CDR3 consists of 14 residues. Trimming removed 3 bases from V and 9 bases from J; junction bases left unmatched: 5.

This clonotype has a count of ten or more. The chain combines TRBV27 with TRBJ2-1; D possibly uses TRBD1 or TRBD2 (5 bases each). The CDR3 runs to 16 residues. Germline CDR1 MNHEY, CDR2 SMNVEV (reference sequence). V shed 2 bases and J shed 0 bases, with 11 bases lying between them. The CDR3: CASSLGTGSSYNEQFF. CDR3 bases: TGTGCCAGCAGTTTAGGGACGGGGAGCTCCTACAATGAGCAGTTCTTC.

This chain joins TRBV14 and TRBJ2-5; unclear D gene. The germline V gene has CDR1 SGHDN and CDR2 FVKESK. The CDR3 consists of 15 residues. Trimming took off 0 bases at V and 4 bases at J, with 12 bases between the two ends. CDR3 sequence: CASSQEYQFPETQYF. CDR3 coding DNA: TGTGCCAGCAGCCAAGAGTACCAGTTCCCAGAGACCCAGTACTTC.

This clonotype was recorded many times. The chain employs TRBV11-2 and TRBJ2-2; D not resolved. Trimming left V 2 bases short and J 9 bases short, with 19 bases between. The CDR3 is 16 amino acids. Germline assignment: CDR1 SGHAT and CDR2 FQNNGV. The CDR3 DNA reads TGTGCCAGCAGCTTATTGAAACAGACAAACCCCCGGGAGCTGTTTTTT. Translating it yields CASSLLKQTNPRELFF.

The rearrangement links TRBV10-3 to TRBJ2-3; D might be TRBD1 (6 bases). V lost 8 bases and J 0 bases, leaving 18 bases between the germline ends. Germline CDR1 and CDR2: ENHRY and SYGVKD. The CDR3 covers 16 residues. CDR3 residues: CAIAKGGSLSTDTQYF. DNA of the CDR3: TGTGCCATCGCCAAAGGGGGATCATTGAGCACAGATACGCAGTATTTT.

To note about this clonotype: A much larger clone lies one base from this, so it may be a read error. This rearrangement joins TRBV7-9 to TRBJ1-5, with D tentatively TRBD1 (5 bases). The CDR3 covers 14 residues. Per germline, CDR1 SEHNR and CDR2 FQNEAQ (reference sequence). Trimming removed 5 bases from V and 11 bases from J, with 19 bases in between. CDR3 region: CASSPGGGLGTQHF. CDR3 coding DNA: TGTGCCAGCAGCCCCGGGGGGGGTCTGGGGACCCAGCATTTT.

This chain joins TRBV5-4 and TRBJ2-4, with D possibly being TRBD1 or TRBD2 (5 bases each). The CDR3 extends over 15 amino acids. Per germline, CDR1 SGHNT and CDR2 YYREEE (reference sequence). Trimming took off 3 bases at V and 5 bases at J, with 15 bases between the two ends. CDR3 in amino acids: CASSSGDRVENIQYF. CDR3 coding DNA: TGTGCCAGCAGCTCCGGGGACCGAGTGGAAAACATTCAGTACTTC.

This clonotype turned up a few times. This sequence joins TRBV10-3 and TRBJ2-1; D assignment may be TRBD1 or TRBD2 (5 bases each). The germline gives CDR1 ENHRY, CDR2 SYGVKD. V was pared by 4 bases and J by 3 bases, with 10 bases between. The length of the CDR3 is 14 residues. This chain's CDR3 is CAISGGPFYNEQFF. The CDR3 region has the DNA TGTGCCATCAGTGGGGGACCTTTCTACAATGAGCAGTTCTTC.

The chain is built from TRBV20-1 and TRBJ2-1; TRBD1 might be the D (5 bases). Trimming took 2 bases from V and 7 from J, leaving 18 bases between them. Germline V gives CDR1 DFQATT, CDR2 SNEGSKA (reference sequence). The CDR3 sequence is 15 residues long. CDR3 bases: TGCAGTGCTAGACAAGGGTATGGGGCCATGAATGAGCAGTTCTTC. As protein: CSARQGYGAMNEQFF.

The CDR3 here is CASSQGGTSTTDTQYF. The CDR3 DNA sequence: TGTGCCAGCAGCCAAGGAGGGACATCCACCACAGATACGCAGTATTTT. This sequence joins TRBV4-2 and TRBJ2-3; tentative D call: TRBD1 (6 bases). Trimming pared 1 base from V and 2 bases from J, leaving 13 bases between. This CDR3 region has 16 residues. The germline gives CDR1 LGHNA, CDR2 YNFKEQ.

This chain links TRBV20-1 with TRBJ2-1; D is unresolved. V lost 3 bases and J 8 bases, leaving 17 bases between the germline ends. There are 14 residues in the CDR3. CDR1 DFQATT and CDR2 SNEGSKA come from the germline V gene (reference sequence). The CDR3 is CSARGSYSRHEQFF. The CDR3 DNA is TGCAGTGCTAGGGGGTCCTATAGCCGTCATGAGCAGTTCTTC.

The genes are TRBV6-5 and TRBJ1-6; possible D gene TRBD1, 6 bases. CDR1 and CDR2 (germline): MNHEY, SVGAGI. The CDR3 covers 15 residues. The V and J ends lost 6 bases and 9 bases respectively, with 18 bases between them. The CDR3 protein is CASRPGLGGISPLHF. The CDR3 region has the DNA TGTGCCAGCAGACCAGGACTAGGGGGGATTTCACCCCTCCACTTT.

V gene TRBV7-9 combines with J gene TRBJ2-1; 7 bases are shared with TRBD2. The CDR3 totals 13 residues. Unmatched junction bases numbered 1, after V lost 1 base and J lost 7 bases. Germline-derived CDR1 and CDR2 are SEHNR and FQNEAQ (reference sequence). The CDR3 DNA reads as TGTGCCAGCAGCTTAGGAGCGGGAAATGAGCAGTTCTTC. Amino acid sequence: CASSLGAGNEQFF. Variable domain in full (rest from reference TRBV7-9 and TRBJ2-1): DTGVSQNPRHKITKRGQNVTFRCDPISEHNRLYWYRQTLGQGPEFLTYFQNEAQLEKSRLLSDRFSAERPKGSFSTLEIQRTEQGDSAMYLCASSLGAGNEQFFGPGTRLTVL.

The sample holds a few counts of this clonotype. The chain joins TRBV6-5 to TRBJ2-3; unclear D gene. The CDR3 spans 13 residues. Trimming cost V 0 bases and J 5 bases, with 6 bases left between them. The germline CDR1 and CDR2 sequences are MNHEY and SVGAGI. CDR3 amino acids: CASSYSAKDTQYF. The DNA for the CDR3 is TGTGCCAGCAGTTACTCGGCGAAAGATACGCAGTATTTT.

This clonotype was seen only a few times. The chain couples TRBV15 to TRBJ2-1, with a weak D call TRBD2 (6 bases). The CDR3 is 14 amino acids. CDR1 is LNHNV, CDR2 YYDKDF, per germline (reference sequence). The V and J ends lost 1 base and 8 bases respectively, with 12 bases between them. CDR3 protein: CATSRVSGGDEQFF. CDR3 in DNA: TGTGCCACCAGCAGAGTTAGCGGCGGGGATGAGCAGTTCTTC.

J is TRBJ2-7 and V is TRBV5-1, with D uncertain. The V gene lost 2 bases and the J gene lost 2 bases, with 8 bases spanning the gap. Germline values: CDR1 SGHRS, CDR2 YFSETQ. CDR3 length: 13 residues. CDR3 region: CASSFRAPYEQYF. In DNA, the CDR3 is TGCGCCAGCAGCTTTAGGGCCCCCTACGAGCAGTACTTC.

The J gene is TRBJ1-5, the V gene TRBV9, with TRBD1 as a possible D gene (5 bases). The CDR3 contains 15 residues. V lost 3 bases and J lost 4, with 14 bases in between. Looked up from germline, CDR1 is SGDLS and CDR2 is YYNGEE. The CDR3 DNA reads TGTGCCAGCAGCGCCAGTGGACACCCAAATCAGCCCCAGCATTTT. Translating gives CASSASGHPNQPQHF.

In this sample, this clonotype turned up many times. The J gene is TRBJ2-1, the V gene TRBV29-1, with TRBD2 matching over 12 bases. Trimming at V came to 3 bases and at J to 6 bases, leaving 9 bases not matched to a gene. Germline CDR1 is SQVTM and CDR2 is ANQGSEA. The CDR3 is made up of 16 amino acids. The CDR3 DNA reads TGCAGCGTTGATGGGATCGCGGGACTAGCGGGCAATGAGCAGTTCTTC. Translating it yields CSVDGIAGLAGNEQFF.

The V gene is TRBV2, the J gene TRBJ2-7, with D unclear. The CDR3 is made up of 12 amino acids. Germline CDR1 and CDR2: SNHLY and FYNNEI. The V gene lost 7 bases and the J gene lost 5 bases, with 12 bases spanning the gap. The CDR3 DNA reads TGTGCCAGCATGGGCAGAAACGACGAGCAGTACTTC. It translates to CASMGRNDEQYF.

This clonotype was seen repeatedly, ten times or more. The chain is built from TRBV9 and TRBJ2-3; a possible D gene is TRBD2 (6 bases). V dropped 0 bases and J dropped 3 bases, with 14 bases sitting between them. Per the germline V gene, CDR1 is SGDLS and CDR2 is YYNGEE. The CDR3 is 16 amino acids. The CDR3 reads CASSVGRASGTDTQYF. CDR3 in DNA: TGTGCCAGCAGCGTAGGGAGGGCTAGTGGTACAGATACGCAGTATTTT.

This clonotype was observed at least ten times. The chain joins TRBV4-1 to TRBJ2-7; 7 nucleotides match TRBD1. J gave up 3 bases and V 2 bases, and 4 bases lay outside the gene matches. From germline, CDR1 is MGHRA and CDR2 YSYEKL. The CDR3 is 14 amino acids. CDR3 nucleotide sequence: TGCGCCAGCAGCCAAACGACAGGGAACTACGAGCAGTACTTC. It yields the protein CASSQTTGNYEQYF.

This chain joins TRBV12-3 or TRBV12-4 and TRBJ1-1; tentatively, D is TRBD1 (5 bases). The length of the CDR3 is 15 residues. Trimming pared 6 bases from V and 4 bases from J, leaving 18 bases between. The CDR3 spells CASRTTGLSGTEAFF. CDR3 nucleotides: TGTGCCAGCAGAACAACGGGGCTCAGTGGCACTGAAGCTTTCTTT.